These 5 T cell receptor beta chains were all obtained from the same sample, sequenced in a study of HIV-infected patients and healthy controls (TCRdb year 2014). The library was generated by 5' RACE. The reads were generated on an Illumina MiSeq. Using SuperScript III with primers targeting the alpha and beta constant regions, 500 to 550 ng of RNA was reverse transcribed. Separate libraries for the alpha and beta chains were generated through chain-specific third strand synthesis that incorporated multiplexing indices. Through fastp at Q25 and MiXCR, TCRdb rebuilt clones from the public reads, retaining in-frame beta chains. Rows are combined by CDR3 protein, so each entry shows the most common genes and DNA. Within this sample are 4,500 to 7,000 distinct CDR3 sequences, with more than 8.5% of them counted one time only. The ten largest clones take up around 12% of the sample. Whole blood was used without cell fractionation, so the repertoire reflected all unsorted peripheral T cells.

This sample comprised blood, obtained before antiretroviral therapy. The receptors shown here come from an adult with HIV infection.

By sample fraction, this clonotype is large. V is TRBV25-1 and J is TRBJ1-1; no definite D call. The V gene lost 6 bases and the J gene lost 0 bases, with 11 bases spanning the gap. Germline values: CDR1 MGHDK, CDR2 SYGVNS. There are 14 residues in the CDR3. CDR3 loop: CASSPFSLNTEAFF. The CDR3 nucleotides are TGTGCCAGCAGCCCCTTCTCACTGAACACTGAAGCTTTCTTT.

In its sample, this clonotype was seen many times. As DNA, the CDR3 is TGTGCCAGCAGCCCTACTAGCGGGGGGCCCTACGAGCAGTACTTC. Translation: CASSPTSGGPYEQYF. The chain employs TRBV7-2 and TRBJ2-7; TRBD2 matches 12 bases. This CDR3 region has 15 residues. Per the germline V gene, CDR1 is SGHTA and CDR2 is FQGNSA. With 5 bases clipped from V and 2 bases from J, the junction kept 4 bases outside the gene matches.

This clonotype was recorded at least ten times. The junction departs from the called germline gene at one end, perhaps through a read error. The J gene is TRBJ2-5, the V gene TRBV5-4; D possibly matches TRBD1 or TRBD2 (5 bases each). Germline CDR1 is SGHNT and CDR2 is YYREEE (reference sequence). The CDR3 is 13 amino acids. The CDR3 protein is CASSLSRDLRGLF. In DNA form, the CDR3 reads TGTGCCAGCAGCCTATCCCGGGACCTCAGAGGGCTCTTC.

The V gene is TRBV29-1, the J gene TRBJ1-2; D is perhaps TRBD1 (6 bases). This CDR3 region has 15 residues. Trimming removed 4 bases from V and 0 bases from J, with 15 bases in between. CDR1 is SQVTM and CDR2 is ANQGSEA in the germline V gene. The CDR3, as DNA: TGCAGCGTTGGTACGGGGGGGCTCCCTAACTATGGCTACACCTTC. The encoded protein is CSVGTGGLPNYGYTF.

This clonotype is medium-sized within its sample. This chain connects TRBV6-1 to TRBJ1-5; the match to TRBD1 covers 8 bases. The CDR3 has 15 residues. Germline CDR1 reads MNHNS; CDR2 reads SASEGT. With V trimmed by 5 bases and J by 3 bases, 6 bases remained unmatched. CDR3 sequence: CASSSGQAFNQPQHF. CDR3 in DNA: TGTGCCAGCAGTTCGGGACAGGCCTTCAATCAGCCCCAGCATTTT.